Below are 29 T cell receptor beta chains sequenced from a single sample in a study of T cell responses to AZD1222 COVID-19 vaccine (dated by TCRdb to about 2021). The time point label of this sample denotes: about 28 days (+/-7) after the second vaccine dose. The receptor library was made with the immunoSEQ multiplex PCR assay. TCRdb stores this immuneACCESS table with in-frame sequences only. Part of the clones is absent; in the studies checked, under half of the shortfall reflects unresolved V genes, and no reason is known for the rest. A total of about 120,000 clones appear in this sample, about 90% of them only once. The leading ten clones occupy about 2.5% of the sample. Sequencing was performed on peripheral blood, taken 28 days after the second AZD1222 dose. All receptors derive from an adult who received the AZD1222 COVID-19 vaccine.

This sequence joins TRBV19 and TRBJ1-1, with 9 bases aligning to TRBD1. V trimming: 4 bases; J trimming: 4 bases; junction bases outside the gene matches: 7. The germline V gene has CDR1 LNHDA and CDR2 SQIVND (reference sequence). The CDR3 runs to 15 residues. In DNA, the CDR3 is TGTGCCAGTAGTACCCTACAGGGGGCTGGCACTGAAGCTTTCTTT. This codes for CASSTLQGAGTEAFF.

The rearrangement uses TRBV18 and TRBJ2-1; TRBD1 matches at 8 bases. The CDR3 runs 17 residues. V shed 2 bases, J shed 0 bases, and the junction held 6 bases outside the gene matches. The germline V gene encodes CDR1 KGHSH and CDR2 LQKENI. The CDR3 protein is CASSPGQGMSSYNEQFF. DNA for the CDR3: TGTGCCAGCTCACCAGGACAGGGCATGAGCTCCTACAATGAGCAGTTCTTC.

V usage is TRBV7-6 and J usage is TRBJ2-1, with D possibly matching TRBD1 (5 bases). Trimming left V 4 bases short and J 5 bases short, with 15 bases between. The CDR3 sequence is 15 residues long. The germline V gene encodes CDR1 SGHVS and CDR2 FNYEAQ. As DNA, the CDR3 is TGTGCCAGCAGCTCAGGCAGGGTAATTAACAATGAGCAGTTCTTC. Translating it yields CASSSGRVINNEQFF.

The CDR3 region is CASSFRDIEQYF. The CDR3 bases are TGTGCCAGCAGCTTCCGGGACATCGAGCAGTACTTC. The chain employs TRBV11-2 and TRBJ2-7; TRBD1 is a possible D gene (6 bases). With 3 bases removed from V and 6 bases from J, the gap between germline ends came to 9 bases. Germline V gives CDR1 SGHAT, CDR2 FQNNGV. The CDR3 consists of 12 residues.

The gene calls are TRBV12-5 and TRBJ2-1, with 9 bases matching TRBD2. The germline V gene encodes CDR1 LGHNT and CDR2 FRNRAP. The V and J ends lost 2 bases and 6 bases, in that order; junction bases with no gene match: 8. The CDR3 totals 16 residues. The CDR3 DNA reads as TGTGCTAGTGGTTTGTTCGCGGGGGGGCGCTCCAATGAGCAGTTCTTC. Translation: CASGLFAGGRSNEQFF.

This chain joins TRBV7-9 and TRBJ1-5, with TRBD1 as a possible D gene (5 bases). The V end lost 2 bases, the J end lost 2 bases, and 13 bases lay between the germline ends. CDR1 and CDR2 (germline): SEHNR, FQNEAQ (reference sequence). The CDR3 covers 16 residues. The CDR3 nucleotides are TGTGCCAGCAGCTTAACCAGGGCCGGGGGCAATCAGCCCCAGCATTTT. Its protein is CASSLTRAGGNQPQHF.

J is TRBJ1-3 and V is TRBV27; perhaps TRBD1 as D (6 bases). The V end lost 5 bases, the J end lost 7 bases, and 15 bases lay between the germline ends. Germline CDR1 is MNHEY and CDR2 is SMNVEV (reference sequence). The length of the CDR3 is 14 residues. The CDR3 loop reads CASSTGGGLNTIYF. CDR3 nucleotides: TGTGCCAGCAGTACCGGAGGGGGGTTGAACACCATATATTTT.

J is TRBJ1-1 and V is TRBV7-2, with D maybe TRBD1 (5 bases). V was pared by 1 base and J by 7 bases, with 13 bases between. CDR3 size: 14 residues. Germline values: CDR1 SGHTA, CDR2 FQGNSA. The CDR3 nucleotides read TGTGCCAGCAGCTTAGGACAGTCAATAAATGAAGCTTTCTTT. Translation gives CASSLGQSINEAFF.

This clone came up a few times. The chain joins TRBV9 to TRBJ2-3, with D perhaps TRBD2 (6 bases). The CDR3 runs 13 residues. Germline loops: CDR1 SGDLS, CDR2 YYNGEE. Between the trimmed V and J ends, which lost 6 bases and 7 bases, there was a span of 15 bases. Here the CDR3 reads CASTVPGGNTQYF. CDR3 in DNA: TGTGCCAGCACCGTCCCAGGCGGGAATACGCAGTATTTT.

This clone is a singleton in its sample. This rearrangement joins TRBV7-9 to TRBJ1-1; weak D call: TRBD1 (6 bases). Per the germline V gene, CDR1 is SEHNR and CDR2 is FQNEAQ (reference sequence). V was cut by 9 bases and J by 8 bases, with 16 bases left in between. The CDR3 contains 12 residues. CDR3 DNA: TGTGCCAGTCAAACAGGGTTTGAAGAAGCTTTCTTT. Amino acid sequence: CASQTGFEEAFF.

This chain connects TRBV7-9 to TRBJ1-1; D gene unclear. Germline values: CDR1 SEHNR, CDR2 FQNEAQ (reference sequence). V dropped 4 bases and J dropped 1 base, with 7 bases sitting between them. The CDR3 consists of 13 residues. In DNA form, the CDR3 reads TGTGCCAGCAGCTGGGCGGAGAACACTGAAGCTTTCTTT. Translated: CASSWAENTEAFF.

The CDR3 coding sequence is TGTGCCAGCAGCCAACGGGCTCGGGGCACTGAAGCTTTCTTT. Its protein product is CASSQRARGTEAFF. The chain joins TRBV3-1 (or the pseudogene TRBV3-2) to TRBJ1-1; D remains unclear. V lost 2 bases and J lost 4, with 11 bases in between. The V gene's germline CDR1 is LGHDT and CDR2 YNNKEL (reference sequence). This CDR3 comprises 14 residues.

V usage is TRBV7-2 and J usage is TRBJ1-1, with D unclear. V was shortened by 5 bases and J by 2 bases, with 9 bases between the two germline ends. This CDR3 has 13 amino acids. Looked up from germline, CDR1 is SGHTA and CDR2 is FQGNSA. The CDR3 DNA is TGTGCCAGCAGCACCGGGAGAAACACTGAAGCTTTCTTT. It is translated as CASSTGRNTEAFF. Filled out from reference TRBV7-2 and TRBJ1-1, the complete variable domain reads GAGVSQSPSNKVTEKGKDVELRCDPISGHTALYWYRQSLGQGLEFLIYFQGNSAPDKSGLPSDRFSAERTGGSVSTLTIQRTQQEDSAVYLCASSTGRNTEAFFGQGTRLTVV.

The V call is TRBV5-6, the J call TRBJ1-5; no firm D call. Germline CDR1 SGHDT, CDR2 YYEEEE. The CDR3 covers 12 residues. V lost 8 bases to trimming and J lost 6 bases, with 12 bases between them. The CDR3 region is CASSRVGQPQHF. The CDR3 coding sequence is TGTGCCAGTAGCCGGGTGGGTCAGCCCCAGCATTTT.

The rearrangement links TRBV29-1 to TRBJ1-1; 10 nucleotides match TRBD1. V shed 5 bases, J shed 1 base, and the junction held 10 bases outside the gene matches. CDR3 length: 16 residues. Germline CDR1 is SQVTM and CDR2 is ANQGSEA. Here the CDR3 DNA reads TGCAGCGTTAACCACGGGACAGGGGCTTGGAACACTGAAGCTTTCTTT. Translating gives CSVNHGTGAWNTEAFF.

The chain is built from TRBV5-1 and TRBJ1-2; D is perhaps TRBD1 (5 bases). Germline V lookup: CDR1 SGHRS, CDR2 YFSETQ. Trimming stripped 0 bases from V and 7 bases from J, with 13 bases between. The CDR3 is 14 amino acids. CDR3 amino acids: CASSLDGPQGGYTF. As DNA, the CDR3 is TGCGCCAGCAGCTTGGACGGCCCCCAGGGTGGCTACACCTTC. Looking up the rest from reference TRBV5-1 and TRBJ1-2 gives the full variable domain: KAGVTQTPRYLIKTRGQQVTLSCSPISGHRSVSWYQQTPGQGLQFLFEYFSETQRNKGNFPGRFSGRQFSNSRSEMNVSTLELGDSALYLCASSLDGPQGGYTFGSGTRLTVV.

This clone was observed once. The gene calls are TRBV19 and TRBJ1-5; tentative D call: TRBD1 (6 bases). The CDR3 is 15 residues long. Germline V gives CDR1 LNHDA, CDR2 SQIVND (reference sequence). Trimming stripped 4 bases from V and 4 bases from J, with 14 bases between. The DNA of the CDR3 is TGTGCCAGTAGTAGCCAGGGGCAGGGGAATCAGCCCCAGCATTTT. Translating it yields CASSSQGQGNQPQHF.

Only one count was recorded for this clone. The chain joins TRBV28 to TRBJ2-3, with D possibly being TRBD1 (6 bases). This CDR3 region has 16 residues. CDR1 MDHEN and CDR2 SYDVKM come from the germline V gene. Trimming removed 6 bases at V and 0 bases at J, with 16 bases between. The CDR3 DNA sequence: TGTGCCAGCAGCGAAGTCCAGGGGCGGAGCACAGATACGCAGTATTTT. It is translated as CASSEVQGRSTDTQYF.

This clone was observed a handful of times. The genes are TRBV4-3 and TRBJ1-3; D call uncertain. Germline CDR1 and CDR2: LGHNA and YSLEER. Trimming shortened V by 4 bases and J by 0 bases, and 10 bases separated the two germline ends. CDR3 length: 15 amino acids. The CDR3 region is CASSPGRYSGNTIYF. For the CDR3, the DNA is TGCGCCAGCAGCCCTGGACGGTACTCTGGAAACACCATATATTTT.

This clone turned up a few times. The gene calls are TRBV24-1 and TRBJ2-7; 7 nucleotides agree with TRBD1. Germline CDR1 reads KGHDR; CDR2 reads SFDVKD. The junction had 5 bases not matched to a gene; V was cut back by 7 bases and J by 6 bases. CDR3 length equals 12 residues. The CDR3 DNA sequence: TGTGCCACCAGCGCCACAGGGGCCGAGCAGTACTTC. This codes for CATSATGAEQYF.

The chain uses TRBV28 and TRBJ2-1; TRBD2 aligns across 7 bases. The CDR3 has 14 amino acids. Per the germline V gene, CDR1 is MDHEN and CDR2 is SYDVKM. The V gene end was trimmed by 6 bases and the J gene end by 2 bases; junction bases not matched to a gene: 4. CDR3 protein: CASRKAGPYNEQFF. CDR3 coding DNA: TGTGCCAGCAGGAAAGCGGGGCCCTACAATGAGCAGTTCTTC.

The genes are TRBV6-4 and TRBJ2-1, with 10 bases identical to TRBD2. Germline V lookup: CDR1 MRHNA, CDR2 SNTAGT. The CDR3 loop spans 13 amino acids. Losses at the gene ends were 10 bases for V and 9 bases for J; bases not matched to a gene: 9. The CDR3 here is CATRLSGGGEQFF. The CDR3 bases are TGTGCCACCCGACTCAGCGGGGGGGGTGAGCAGTTCTTC.

This sequence joins TRBV28 and TRBJ2-2; possible D gene TRBD1, 5 bases. The ends were cut back, 2 bases at V and 5 bases at J, with 12 bases in the middle. This CDR3 has 15 residues. Germline CDR1 MDHEN, CDR2 SYDVKM. CDR3 region: CASSLDGRATGELFF. CDR3 nucleotides: TGTGCCAGCAGTTTAGACGGCAGGGCTACCGGGGAGCTGTTTTTT.

The J gene is TRBJ1-5, the V gene TRBV6-4, with TRBD1 as a possible D gene (6 bases). This CDR3 has 14 residues. Germline values: CDR1 MRHNA, CDR2 SNTAGT. The V and J ends lost 8 bases and 4 bases respectively, with 15 bases between them. DNA for the CDR3: TGTGCCAGCGGTACAGGGCCCTATAATCAGCCCCAGCATTTT. It yields the protein CASGTGPYNQPQHF.

As for this clone: This specimen includes other DNA sequences encoding the same CDR3. The chain employs TRBV15 and TRBJ1-6; D is unresolved. The CDR3 covers 12 residues. Trimming took 3 bases from V and 9 from J, leaving 6 bases between them. Germline CDR1 and CDR2: LNHNV and YYDKDF (reference sequence). The CDR3 is CATSRVGSPLHF. The CDR3 bases are TGTGCCACCAGCAGGGTCGGTTCACCCCTCCACTTT.

The V call is TRBV27, the J call TRBJ1-3; no clear D. Germline CDR1 reads MNHEY; CDR2 reads SMNVEV (reference sequence). V lost 2 bases and J 0 bases, leaving 2 bases between the germline ends. This CDR3 has 13 amino acids. In DNA form, the CDR3 reads TGTGCCAGCAGTTTAAGCTCTGGAAACACCATATATTTT. Translation: CASSLSSGNTIYF.

V usage is TRBV19 and J usage is TRBJ2-7; D is possibly TRBD1 (6 bases). The V end lost 5 bases, the J end lost 0 bases, and 14 bases lay between the germline ends. Per germline, CDR1 LNHDA and CDR2 SQIVND (reference sequence). CDR3 length: 15 amino acids. Here the CDR3 DNA reads TGTGCCAGTAGTGTGCGACAGGAGATCTCCTACGAGCAGTACTTC. The encoded protein is CASSVRQEISYEQYF.

The J gene is TRBJ2-7, the V gene TRBV6-5; 8 bases map to TRBD1. Germline V gives CDR1 MNHEY, CDR2 SVGAGI. Losses at the gene ends were 6 bases for V and 2 bases for J; bases not matched to a gene: 6. The CDR3 contains 14 residues. CDR3 amino acids: CASSPGQDAYEQYF. CDR3 DNA: TGTGCCAGCAGCCCGGGACAGGACGCCTACGAGCAGTACTTC.

The chain has TRBV23-1 and TRBJ1-5; tentative D call: TRBD1 (5 bases). TRBV23-1 is filed as an ORF, its function uncertain. The CDR3 totals 15 residues. The germline V and J ends were trimmed by 1 base and 1 base, with 8 bases remaining between them. In DNA form, the CDR3 reads TGCGCCAGCAGTCAATGGCAGGGCAGCAATCAGCCCCAGCATTTT. Translated, it gives CASSQWQGSNQPQHF.